These 13 T cell receptor beta chains were sequenced from one sample in a study of regulatory T cells in long-lasting Graves disease. Relying on iRepertoire HTBI primers and Arm-PCR of CDR3 regions, the team built TCR beta libraries. One entry per CDR3 protein results from TCRdb running MiXCR on the multiplex PCR reads. The sample has roughly 420,000 distinct CDR3 sequences, around 15% seen once. The time point was: newly diagnosed GD, antithyroid drugs for less than 3 months. PBMCs were the source of the RNA used for TCR sequencing. The material was peripheral blood mononuclear cells (PBMCs), obtained at new diagnosis, from a patient treated with antithyroid drugs. These TCRs come from a female donor with Graves disease.

This clonotype appeared a few times. A read error is likely here: a far larger clone is one base away. The J gene is TRBJ2-3, the V gene TRBV3-1; TRBD2 aligns across 10 bases. The closer fit of TRBJ2-5 to the DNA end suggests the J call may be wrong. The CDR3 is made up of 14 amino acids. The germline CDR1 and CDR2 sequences are LGHDT and YNNKEL (reference sequence). CDR3 DNA sequence: TGTGCCAGCAGCCAAGTACTAGCGGGGAAGACCCAGTACTTC. This encodes CASSQVLAGKTQYF.

This clonotype showed up many times. The chain employs TRBV28 and TRBJ2-5; TRBD1 aligns across 8 bases. The junction had 12 bases not matched to a gene; V was cut back by 2 bases and J by 4 bases. Germline CDR1 MDHEN, CDR2 SYDVKM. This CDR3 contains 17 residues. CDR3 sequence reads: CASSLRVGRGQGETQYF. In nucleotides, the CDR3 is TGTGCCAGCAGTTTAAGGGTTGGCAGGGGGCAGGGAGAGACCCAGTACTTC.

The rearrangement uses TRBV18 and TRBJ1-1; TRBD1 matches 8 bases. V shed 0 bases, J shed 5 bases, and the junction held 5 bases outside the gene matches. Per germline, CDR1 KGHSH and CDR2 LQKENI. This CDR3 contains 15 residues. The CDR3 sequence is CASSPPLDRDTEAFF. For the CDR3, the DNA is TGTGCCAGCTCACCACCGTTGGACAGGGATACTGAAGCTTTCTTT.

This clonotype was observed a few times. The V and J genes are TRBV6-2 or TRBV6-3 and TRBJ2-3; 7 nucleotides line up with TRBD1. V trimming: 5 bases; J trimming: 0 bases; junction bases outside the gene matches: 5. Germline V gene sequence: CDR1 MNHEY, CDR2 SVGEGT. There are 15 residues in the CDR3. The CDR3, as DNA: TGTGCCAGCAGTGTCCCGGGACAGAGCACAGATACGCAGTATTTT. It yields the protein CASSVPGQSTDTQYF.

This clonotype occurred many times. The J gene is TRBJ1-2, the V gene TRBV27, with 10 bases identical to TRBD1. Germline V gives CDR1 MNHEY, CDR2 SMNVEV (reference sequence). V was pared by 4 bases and J by 2 bases, with 4 bases of the junction left unmatched. This CDR3 spans 15 amino acids. The CDR3 nucleotides are TGTGCCAGCAGTTCGCAGACAGGGGGCAACTATGGCTACACCTTC. This encodes CASSSQTGGNYGYTF.

This clonotype was seen at least ten times. Mismatch with germline at one junction end may stem from a read error. The chain employs TRBV5-1 and TRBJ2-1, with a tentative D call TRBD2 (6 bases). This CDR3 has 14 residues. Per germline, CDR1 SGHRS and CDR2 YFSETQ. DNA of the CDR3: TGTGCCAGCAGCTTGTGGGCGGGGAACAATGAGCAGTTCTTC. Translated, it gives CASSLWAGNNEQFF.

The chain employs TRBV11-2 and TRBJ1-2, with a possible D match to TRBD1 (6 bases). CDR1 SGHAT and CDR2 FQNNGV come from the germline V gene. The CDR3 loop spans 17 amino acids. Trimming cost V 8 bases and J 0 bases, with 22 bases left between them. In DNA, the CDR3 is TGTGCCAGCTCACCCTCGCCACGGGGGGCCACTAACTATGGCTACACCTTC. This codes for CASSPSPRGATNYGYTF.

This clonotype was recorded at least ten times. The rearrangement joins TRBV30 to TRBJ1-5; TRBD1 might be the D (5 bases). The V end was cut by 0 bases, the J end by 3 bases, with 6 bases between. This CDR3 comprises 13 residues. CDR1 is GTSNPN, CDR2 SVGIG, per germline (reference sequence). CDR3 DNA: TGTGCCTGGAGTGTACAGGACAATCAGCCCCAGCATTTT. Residues: CAWSVQDNQPQHF.

The J gene is TRBJ2-1, the V gene TRBV19; TRBD2 agrees at 9 bases. CDR3 size: 19 residues. The trim removed 3 bases at V and 2 bases at J, leaving 14 bases unmatched. Germline V gene data show CDR1 as LNHDA and CDR2 as SQIVND (reference sequence). The CDR3 loop reads CASSIREGTSTIAYNEQFF. The CDR3 DNA is TGTGCCAGTAGTATTCGAGAGGGGACTAGCACCATCGCCTACAATGAGCAGTTCTTC.

The rearrangement uses TRBV6-1 and TRBJ1-2; D is perhaps TRBD1 (5 bases). CDR1 and CDR2 (germline): MNHNS, SASEGT. Trimming removed 7 bases at V and 0 bases at J, with 21 bases between. CDR3 length: 17 residues. As DNA, the CDR3 is TGTGCCAGCACTCAACGTGGGGGAGTTACCGCTAACTATGGCTACACCTTC. Amino acid sequence: CASTQRGGVTANYGYTF.

The sample holds many counts of this clonotype. The rearrangement uses TRBV7-9 and TRBJ2-1; 11 bases match TRBD2. This CDR3 spans 15 amino acids. Unmatched junction bases numbered 1, after V lost 3 bases and J lost 3 bases. CDR1 is SEHNR and CDR2 is FQNEAQ in the germline V gene (reference sequence). The CDR3 loop reads CASSFSGGVYNEQFF. The CDR3 region has the DNA TGTGCCAGCAGCTTTAGCGGGGGGGTCTACAATGAGCAGTTCTTC.

This clonotype was counted ten times or more. CDR3 sequence reads: CASSSRVNNYEQYF. CDR3 DNA: TGTGCCAGCAGTTCCCGAGTAAATAACTACGAGCAGTACTTC. The V gene is TRBV27, the J gene TRBJ2-7; D not resolved. The V gene lost 4 bases and the J gene lost 3 bases, with 13 bases spanning the gap. Germline V CDR1 and CDR2: MNHEY, SMNVEV (reference sequence). This CDR3 region has 14 residues.

This clonotype occurred many times. This sequence joins TRBV12-3 or TRBV12-4 and TRBJ1-1; 7 positions match TRBD1. Trimming at V came to 5 bases and at J to 2 bases, leaving 5 bases not matched to a gene. The length of the CDR3 is 14 residues. The CDR3 region has the DNA TGTGCCAGCAGTAACAGGGGCTCCAACACTGAAGCTTTCTTT. Translated: CASSNRGSNTEAFF.